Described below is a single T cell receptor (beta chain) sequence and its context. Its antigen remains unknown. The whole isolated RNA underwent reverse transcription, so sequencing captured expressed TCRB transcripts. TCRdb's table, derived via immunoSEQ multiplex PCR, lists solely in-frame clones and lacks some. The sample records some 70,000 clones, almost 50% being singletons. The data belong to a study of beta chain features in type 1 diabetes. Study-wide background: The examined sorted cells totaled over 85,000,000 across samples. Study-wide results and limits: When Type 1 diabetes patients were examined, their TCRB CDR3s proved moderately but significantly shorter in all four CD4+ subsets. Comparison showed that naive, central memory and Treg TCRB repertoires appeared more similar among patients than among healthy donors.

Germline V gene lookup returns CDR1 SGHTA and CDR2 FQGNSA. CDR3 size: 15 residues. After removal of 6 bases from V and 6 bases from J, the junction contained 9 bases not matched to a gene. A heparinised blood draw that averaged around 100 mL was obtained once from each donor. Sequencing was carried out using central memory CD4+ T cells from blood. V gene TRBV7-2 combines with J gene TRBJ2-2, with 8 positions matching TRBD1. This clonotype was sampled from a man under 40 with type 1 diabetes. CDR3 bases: TGTGCCAGCAGTCCGCGGACAGGGAGCCCCGGGGAGCTGTTTTTT. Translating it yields CASSPRTGSPGELFF.